The 14 T cell receptor beta chains reported below all come from one sample, sequenced in a study of identical twins. TCRdb reanalysed the 5' RACE reads using MiXCR and keeps one entry per CDR3 protein. This table holds about 530,000 distinct CDR3 sequences, approximately 20% found once. Another study also made use of these data, one on yellow fever vaccine responses in identical twins.

The sequenced sample was CD4+ T cells sorted from blood. The receptors were sampled from a woman aged 18-35 years in good health.

J is TRBJ2-2 and V is TRBV12-3 or TRBV12-4, with D perhaps matching TRBD1 (6 bases). V was shortened by 3 bases and J by 3 bases, with 11 bases between the two germline ends. This CDR3 comprises 15 residues. The CDR3 bases are TGTGCCAGCAGTTTGGGGAACAGGGACACCGGGGAGCTGTTTTTT. As protein: CASSLGNRDTGELFF.

This clonotype has just a few counts. This rearrangement joins TRBV12-3 or TRBV12-4 to TRBJ2-1, with D perhaps matching TRBD2 (5 bases). V lost 6 bases and J 6 bases, leaving 9 bases between the germline ends. CDR3 length: 12 amino acids. In DNA form, the CDR3 reads TGTGCCAGCAGCGGGATCGTCAATGAGCAGTTCTTC. Translation: CASSGIVNEQFF.

V usage is TRBV20-1 and J usage is TRBJ2-3; a possible D gene is TRBD2 (6 bases). The CDR3 runs to 15 residues. V was clipped by 3 bases and J by 0 bases, with 13 bases between them. The germline CDR1 and CDR2 sequences are DFQATT and SNEGSKA (reference sequence). The CDR3 loop reads CSARLAVLSTDTQYF. In DNA, the CDR3 is TGCAGTGCTAGGTTAGCGGTACTTAGCACAGATACGCAGTATTTT.

The chain is built from TRBV20-1 and TRBJ2-7, with 10 bases aligning to TRBD2. Germline V lookup: CDR1 DFQATT, CDR2 SNEGSKA (reference sequence). The CDR3 has 15 amino acids. J gave up 4 bases and V 0 bases, and 6 bases lay outside the gene matches. This CDR3 is CSARDLASGSYEQYF. The CDR3, as DNA: TGCAGTGCTAGAGATCTGGCTAGCGGGAGTTACGAGCAGTACTTC.

The chain couples TRBV28 to TRBJ2-1, with TRBD2 identical over 7 bases. In germline, CDR1 is MDHEN, CDR2 SYDVKM. The CDR3 loop spans 14 amino acids. V lost 9 bases and J lost 7; bases outside the gene matches: 12. In nucleotides, the CDR3 is TGTGCCAGTCGATCGGCGGGAGTTGTAAATGAGCAGTTCTTC. This translates into CASRSAGVVNEQFF. Combining the CDR3 with reference TRBV28 and TRBJ2-1 gives the whole variable domain DVKVTQSSRYLVKRTGEKVFLECVQDMDHENMFWYRQDPGLGLRLIYFSYDVKMKEKGDIPEGYSVSREKKERFSLILESASTNQTSMYLCASRSAGVVNEQFFGPGTRLTVL.

In this sample, this clonotype turned up a few times. The chain joins TRBV18 to TRBJ2-4, with D tentatively TRBD1 (6 bases). The CDR3 extends over 16 amino acids. Germline loops: CDR1 KGHSH, CDR2 LQKENI. Between the trimmed V and J ends, which lost 3 bases and 0 bases, there was a span of 12 bases. This chain's CDR3 is CASSPGTTLAKNIQYF. The DNA of the CDR3 is TGTGCCAGCTCACCCGGGACAACCTTAGCCAAAAACATTCAGTACTTC.

The rearrangement uses TRBV29-1 and TRBJ2-5; 11 bases align to TRBD1. The V and J ends lost 7 bases and 4 bases, in that order; junction bases with no gene match: 8. Germline-derived CDR1 and CDR2 are SQVTM and ANQGSEA. The length of the CDR3 is 14 residues. The CDR3 DNA reads TGCAGCGCCGGGACAGGGGGTCTCGGAGAGACCCAGTACTTC. This sequence encodes CSAGTGGLGETQYF.

The chain combines TRBV7-9 with TRBJ2-1, with TRBD1 matching 7 bases. The CDR3 loop spans 15 amino acids. The germline CDR1 and CDR2 sequences are SEHNR and FQNEAQ (reference sequence). The V gene end was trimmed by 5 bases and the J gene end by 10 bases; junction bases not matched to a gene: 14. This chain's CDR3 is CASSPPGQRLIEQFF. CDR3 coding DNA: TGTGCCAGCAGCCCCCCGGGACAGCGGTTGATAGAGCAGTTCTTC. Full variable domain (rest looked up from reference TRBV7-9 and TRBJ2-1): DTGVSQNPRHKITKRGQNVTFRCDPISEHNRLYWYRQTLGQGPEFLTYFQNEAQLEKSRLLSDRFSAERPKGSFSTLEIQRTEQGDSAMYLCASSPPGQRLIEQFFGPGTRLTVL.

V is TRBV10-2 and J is TRBJ2-3; 10 nucleotides line up with TRBD2. Trimming at V came to 3 bases and at J to 1 base, leaving 4 bases not matched to a gene. CDR3 length: 16 amino acids. Per the germline V gene, CDR1 is WSHSY and CDR2 is SAAADI. In nucleotides, the CDR3 is TGCGCCAGCAGTGACACTAGCGGGGTAGGCACAGATACGCAGTATTTT. This translates into CASSDTSGVGTDTQYF.

This clonotype was seen a handful of times. The V gene is TRBV4-1, the J gene TRBJ2-1; TRBD2 is a possible D gene (6 bases). Germline-derived CDR1 and CDR2 are MGHRA and YSYEKL. This CDR3 spans 16 amino acids. V shed 1 base and J shed 3 bases, with 13 bases lying between them. The CDR3 reads CASSQGLDPSYNEQFF. The CDR3 DNA follows: TGCGCCAGCAGCCAAGGACTAGACCCAAGCTACAATGAGCAGTTCTTC.

The chain carries TRBV27 and TRBJ2-5; 7 bases are shared with TRBD2. CDR1 is MNHEY, CDR2 SMNVEV, per germline (reference sequence). V gave up 0 bases and J gave up 2 bases; unmatched junction bases: 9. The CDR3 is 17 residues long. CDR3 DNA sequence: TGTGCCAGCAGTTTATCGATAAGTTCGGGACTACAAGAGACCCAGTACTTC. Translated: CASSLSISSGLQETQYF.

There are many counts of this clonotype. The chain recombines TRBV12-3 or TRBV12-4 with TRBJ1-5; D gene unclear. There are 11 residues in the CDR3. V was clipped by 5 bases and J by 4 bases, with 3 bases between them. In DNA, the CDR3 is TGTGCCAGCAGTCAAAATCAGCCCCAGCATTTT. Translated: CASSQNQPQHF.

In nucleotides, the CDR3 is TGTGCCAGCAGCTTAGTAGCAGTTTCCGGGGAGCTGTTTTTT. Amino acid sequence: CASSLVAVSGELFF. V and J are TRBV11-3 and TRBJ2-2; D gene uncertain. V was shortened by 1 base and J by 6 bases, with 9 bases between the two germline ends. Germline V CDR1 and CDR2: SGHNT, YENEEA. The CDR3 covers 14 residues.

J is TRBJ1-1 and V is TRBV12-3 or TRBV12-4; D perhaps matches TRBD1 (5 bases). CDR3 length: 14 residues. V was trimmed by 5 bases and J by 5 bases, leaving 15 bases between them. The CDR3 protein is CASSRDVGGTEAFF. The CDR3 bases are TGTGCCAGCAGTCGGGACGTGGGAGGAACTGAAGCTTTCTTT.